One sample yielded the 6 T cell receptor beta chains listed below, sequenced in a study of beta chain features in type 1 diabetes. The study reverse transcribed the entire isolated RNA, so it sequenced expressed TCRB transcripts. Method: immunoSEQ multiplex PCR; TCRdb's copy keeps in-frame clones and lacks some. The sample yields 250,000 to 300,000 clones, roughly an eighth seen once. Their recognized antigens are unknown. Findings and caveats of the study: Type 1 diabetes patients had TCRB CDR3s that were shorter (moderately but significantly so) in all four CD4+ subsets.

The sequencing input was naive CD4+ T cells from blood. The receptors were sampled from a man aged 30 to 39 with type 1 diabetes.

The gene calls are TRBV15 and TRBJ2-7, with TRBD1 matching over 8 bases. The trim removed 1 base at V and 5 bases at J, leaving 1 base unmatched. The CDR3 has 13 residues. Germline V gives CDR1 LNHNV, CDR2 YYDKDF (reference sequence). CDR3 coding DNA: TGTGCCACCAGCAGAGGACAGGGGAACGAGCAGTACTTC. It specifies CATSRGQGNEQYF. Variable domain in full (rest from reference TRBV15 and TRBJ2-7): DAMVIQNPRYQVTQFGKPVTLSCSQTLNHNVMYWYQQKSSQAPKLLFHYYDKDFNNEADTPDNFQSRRPNTSFCFLDIRSPGLGDTAMYLCATSRGQGNEQYFGPGTRLTVT.

This clone was picked up a small number of times. This chain connects TRBV7-9 to TRBJ2-1; 11 bases line up with TRBD2. Losses at the gene ends were 1 base for V and 10 bases for J; bases not matched to a gene: 6. There are 15 residues in the CDR3. Germline V gene sequence: CDR1 SEHNR, CDR2 FQNEAQ (reference sequence). Here the CDR3 DNA reads TGTGCCAGCAGCTTAGTACGCCTAGCGGGAGGAGAGCAGTTCTTC. It translates to CASSLVRLAGGEQFF.

This clone was found a few times. The rearrangement links TRBV4-2 to TRBJ1-5; D remains unclear. Trimming cost V 1 base and J 3 bases, with 10 bases left between them. CDR1 and CDR2 from the germline V gene are LGHNA and YNFKEQ. The CDR3 loop spans 15 amino acids. CDR3 amino acids: CASSQVTYNNQPQHF. As DNA, the CDR3 is TGTGCCAGCAGCCAAGTAACATACAACAATCAGCCCCAGCATTTT.

The chain uses TRBV5-1 and TRBJ1-1; 8 nucleotides match TRBD1. The CDR3 sequence is 16 residues long. Germline loops: CDR1 SGHRS, CDR2 YFSETQ. J gave up 0 bases and V 1 base, and 5 bases lay outside the gene matches. For the CDR3, the DNA is TGCGCCAGCAGCTTGACAGGGGGGATTTTGAACACTGAAGCTTTCTTT. Translating it yields CASSLTGGILNTEAFF.

This clone was picked up a small number of times. The chain carries TRBV18 and TRBJ2-7; 8 nucleotides agree with TRBD1. Germline CDR1 KGHSH, CDR2 LQKENI. V was clipped by 0 bases and J by 2 bases; unmatched bases: 0. The CDR3 contains 14 residues. The CDR3 spells CASSPPTGAYEQYF. The CDR3 DNA sequence: TGTGCCAGCTCACCACCGACAGGGGCCTACGAGCAGTACTTC.

There are a few counts of this clone. The chain has TRBV7-9 and TRBJ1-2; D remains ambiguous. This CDR3 contains 15 residues. V was pared by 6 bases and J by 6 bases, with 20 bases between. Germline CDR1 reads SEHNR; CDR2 reads FQNEAQ (reference sequence). The CDR3, as DNA: TGTGCCAGCAGGGGGAGTGGGGAGAATGAGAATGGCTACACCTTC. Translating gives CASRGSGENENGYTF.